This T cell receptor (beta chain) comes out of a study of blood T cell repertoires in COVID-19. Study as a whole: The samples span acute and convalescent COVID-19 from the United States, Italy and Spain.

Authors' analysis steps: Nucleated cell counts were estimated from reference gene primer amplification. Repertoires were generated with immunoSEQ multiplex PCR, while TCRdb's copy carries only in-frame clones and drops some. V, J and clone size are those of that table, while D and trimming were read from the DNA. This table holds 65,000 to 70,000 clones, roughly 79% found once. J gave up 0 bases and V 1 base, and 5 bases lay outside the gene matches. Germline V gene data show CDR1 as MGHRA and CDR2 as YSYEKL. CDR3 length: 16 amino acids. This chain links TRBV4-1 with TRBJ1-2, with 7 positions matching TRBD1. The sequencing sample was made of peripheral blood. This clonotype was obtained from a man between 60 and 75 years old with acute or convalescent COVID-19. The CDR3 nucleotides are TGCGCCAGCAGCCAAGTAGGGACAGCTTCTAACTATGGCTACACCTTC. Protein sequence: CASSQVGTASNYGYTF.